The rows below give T cell receptor beta chains drawn from one sample of a study of T-cell reconstitution after alpha-beta-depleted transplantation in children. TCRdb reprocessed the PCR reads with MiXCR, giving one entry per CDR3 protein. This sample has a few hundred thousand distinct CDR3 sequences; 11% occur once, and the top ten carry roughly a quarter. The starting material was peripheral blood, obtained 180 days after TCRalphabeta/CD19-depleted stem cell transplant. These receptors originate from a male patient aged 2 to 10 who had a stem cell transplant for chronic granulomatous disease, so the T cells may come from the graft donor. Both conserved end residues are part of each CDR3. The D gene is left open where the match is weak. The size field is filled for only some rows; it gives once, few, many or a size class.

j_call	clone_size	v_call	d_call	cdr3_aa	cdr3_nt
TRBJ2-5	many	TRBV6-1	TRBD1	CASSPGTGFQETQYF	TGTGCCAGCAGCCCCGGGACAGGGTTCCAAGAGACCCAGTACTTC
TRBJ2-1	few	TRBV20-1	TRBD1	CSASNRGRGEQFF	TGCAGTGCGAGTAACAGGGGAAGGGGTGAGCAGTTCTTC
TRBJ2-3	-	TRBV9	-	CASSGVGPSTDTQYF	TGTGCCAGCAGCGGGGTGGGACCAAGCACAGATACGCAGTATTTT
TRBJ2-3	many	TRBV27	TRBD2	CASSFLSGGATDTQYF	TGTGCCAGCAGTTTCTTGAGCGGGGGGGCAACAGATACGCAGTATTTT
TRBJ2-1	many	TRBV7-8	-	CASSLDRAGRSEQFF	TGTGCCAGCAGCTTAGATCGGGCAGGGAGGAGTGAGCAGTTCTTC
TRBJ2-3	many	TRBV20-1	TRBD2	CSARDYQRGGKNTQYF	TGCAGTGCTAGAGATTATCAGCGGGGGGGCAAGAATACGCAGTATTTT
TRBJ2-5	many	TRBV5-1	TRBD2	CASSLGSTSGRGQETQYF	TGCGCCAGCAGCTTGGGATCGACTAGCGGGAGAGGTCAAGAGACCCAGTACTTC
TRBJ2-2	once	TRBV18	-	CASFYSVRNAGELFF	TGTGCCAGCTTCTACTCCGTCCGAAATGCCGGGGAGCTGTTTTTT
TRBJ2-5	many	TRBV10-3	-	CATQDRPEETQYF	TGTGCCACTCAGGACAGACCCGAAGAGACCCAGTACTTC
TRBJ2-3	many	TRBV25-1	TRBD1	CASRGTGASTDTQYF	TGTGCCAGCAGAGGGACAGGAGCTAGCACAGATACGCAGTATTTT
TRBJ2-7	many	TRBV20-1	-	CSATLADYEQYF	TGCAGTGCTACACTAGCTGACTACGAGCAGTACTTC
TRBJ2-3	many	TRBV7-8	-	CASSPIKTDTQYF	TGTGCCAGCAGCCCTATTAAGACAGATACGCAGTATTTT
TRBJ1-5	many	TRBV10-3	-	CAISGPNQPQHF	TGTGCCATCAGTGGGCCCAATCAGCCCCAGCATTTT
TRBJ2-1	many	TRBV20-1	TRBD2	CSARATSGMRDEQFF	TGCAGTGCTAGAGCCACTAGCGGGATGAGGGATGAGCAGTTCTTC
TRBJ1-3	many	TRBV15	-	CATSRDAGISGNTIYF	TGTGCCACCAGCAGAGATGCAGGGATCTCTGGAAACACCATATATTTT
TRBJ1-1	many	TRBV20-1	-	CSARITGTYEAFF	TGCAGTGCTAGGATAACAGGCACATATGAAGCTTTCTTT
TRBJ1-1	many	TRBV5-1	-	CASSLGGAALTEAFF	TGCGCCAGCAGCTTGGGTGGGGCGGCTCTCACTGAAGCTTTCTTT
TRBJ1-1	many	TRBV6-5	-	CASRTIMNTEAFF	TGTGCCAGCAGGACGATCATGAACACTGAAGCTTTCTTT
TRBJ1-3	many	TRBV30	-	CAWRGGNTIYF	TGTGCCTGGAGAGGTGGAAACACCATATATTTT
TRBJ2-1	-	TRBV13	-	CASSLGGLTAFYNEQFF	TGTGCCAGCAGCTTAGGGGGACTGACGGCCTTCTACAATGAGCAGTTCTTC
TRBJ2-2	many	TRBV5-1	-	CASSTGSGELFF	TGCGCCAGCAGCACTGGGTCAGGGGAGCTGTTTTTT
TRBJ2-7	-	TRBV15	-	CATSYSTGYEQYF	TGTGCCACCAGCTACTCCACAGGGTACGAGCAGTACTTC
TRBJ1-5	many	TRBV10-3	TRBD1	CAISEPGGGNQPQHF	TGTGCCATCAGTGAGCCAGGGGGCGGAAATCAGCCCCAGCATTTT
TRBJ2-3	few	TRBV7-2	-	CASSPKATRTDTQYF	TGTGCCAGCAGCCCAAAAGCAACCCGCACGGATACGCAGTATTTT
TRBJ2-1	many	TRBV27	-	CASSSGTVPYNEQFF	TGTGCCAGCAGTTCAGGGACTGTCCCCTACAATGAGCAGTTCTTC
TRBJ1-3	many	TRBV20-1	-	CSARDFGGRAASGNTIYF	TGCAGTGCTAGAGATTTCGGGGGTCGAGCGGCCTCTGGAAACACCATATATTTT
TRBJ2-6	many	TRBV12-3/TRBV12-4	TRBD1	CASSFRVPGQGPLWGPNVLTF	TGTGCCAGCAGTTTTCGGGTCCCGGGACAGGGTCCTCTCTGGGGTCCCAACGTCCTGACTTTC
TRBJ1-1	many	TRBV12-3/TRBV12-4	-	CASSFNGHTEAFF	TGTGCCAGCAGTTTTAATGGGCACACTGAAGCTTTCTTT
TRBJ2-1	-	TRBV10-3	TRBD2	CAISGTSGRVYNEPFF	TGTGCCATCAGCGGGACTAGCGGGAGGGTCTACAATGAGCCGTTCTTC
TRBJ2-7	many	TRBV20-1	-	CSASSLTQQYF	TGCAGTGCTAGCTCCCTAACCCAGCAGTACTTC
TRBJ2-7	-	TRBV6-5	-	CASSYWLEGYEQYF	TGTGCCAGCAGTTACTGGCTAGAGGGCTACGAGCAGTACTTC
TRBJ2-7	many	TRBV29-1	-	CSVLALWGAPRDEQYF	TGCAGCGTTCTGGCCCTCTGGGGGGCACCCCGGGACGAGCAGTACTTC
TRBJ2-7	-	TRBV10-3	-	CAISYGTFYEQYF	TGTGCCATCAGTTACGGGACCTTTTACGAGCAGTACTTC
TRBJ2-1	many	TRBV7-8	-	CASSLVEGRNKNEQFF	TGTGCCAGCAGCTTAGTGGAGGGTCGGAATAAAAATGAGCAGTTCTTC
TRBJ1-3	-	TRBV18	TRBD1	CASSPGTVSGNTIYF	TGTGCCAGCTCACCAGGGACAGTCTCTGGAAACACCATATATTTT
TRBJ2-3	-	TRBV5-1	-	CASSLGGDGDTQYF	TGCGCCAGCAGCTTAGGCGGGGACGGAGATACGCAGTATTTT
TRBJ1-2	many	TRBV5-1	TRBD1	CASSLVGDRSARINYGYTF	TGCGCCAGCAGCTTGGTAGGGGACAGGAGCGCACGGATCAACTATGGCTACACCTTC
TRBJ2-7	many	TRBV5-1	TRBD2	CASSLSGLVYEQYF	TGCGCCAGCAGCCTATCGGGACTAGTCTACGAGCAGTACTTC
TRBJ1-2	many	TRBV7-6	-	CASSQGNNYGYTF	TGTGCCAGCAGCCAGGGGAACAACTATGGCTACACCTTC
TRBJ2-1	few	TRBV18	-	CASSHGPTNEQFF	TGTGCCAGCTCACACGGACCCACCAATGAGCAGTTCTTC
TRBJ2-3	many	TRBV12-3/TRBV12-4	-	CASTLSGPLLYMTQYF	TGTGCCAGCACTCTATCAGGGCCGCTTCTCTACATGACGCAGTATTTT
TRBJ2-3	many	TRBV6-5	TRBD2	CASSNRLAGATDTQYF	TGTGCCAGCAGTAACCGACTAGCGGGAGCCACAGATACGCAGTATTTT
TRBJ2-7	many	TRBV20-1	-	CSARDPGSPYEQYF	TGCAGTGCTAGAGACCCGGGGAGTCCCTACGAGCAGTACTTC
TRBJ1-2	many	TRBV20-1	-	CSTRPGGVYGYTF	TGCAGTACAAGACCGGGCGGCGTCTATGGCTACACCTTC
TRBJ1-6	many	TRBV27	-	CASSLGVRYSPLHF	TGTGCCAGCAGTTTAGGCGTTCGTTATTCACCCCTCCACTTT
TRBJ2-7	few	TRBV23-1	-	CASSQLPTRTERSEQYF	TGCGCCAGCAGTCAGCTTCCTACCAGGACGGAGAGGTCCGAGCAGTACTTC